This T cell receptor beta chain was sequenced during a study of tumor-infiltrating lymphocytes in primary liver carcinoma. This clonotype appeared a few times. Looked up from germline, CDR1 is MDHEN and CDR2 is SYDVKM. V was pared by 5 bases and J by 4 bases, with 7 bases of the junction left unmatched. This CDR3 spans 15 amino acids. Starting material of approximately 500 ng total RNA yielded TCR beta cDNA via a constant-region primer. Slightly modified ARM-PCR with three nested multiplex PCR rounds yielded TCR beta libraries. The study ran its first two PCR rounds for nine to eleven cycles each, using TRBV1-TRBV30 forward primers and a C-beta reverse primer. MiXCR, run by TCRdb on the multiplex PCR reads, gives a single entry per CDR3 protein. Of 100,000 to 150,000 distinct CDR3 sequences in the sample, 64% were seen once. Co-extraction yielded RNA and DNA from around 20-30 mg of unsorted bulk tissue.

The clonotype was recovered from a woman aged 60-75 years with primary liver carcinoma and hepatitis B virus infection. The material sequenced was liver tumor tissue from sampling region 3. As to subset: tumor region T3, left-lateral pole. The chain joins TRBV28 to TRBJ1-5; 8 bases match TRBD1. The CDR3 DNA sequence: TGTGCCAGCAGTCAGACAGGGGCCCGAAATCAGCCCCAGCATTTT. It codes for CASSQTGARNQPQHF.